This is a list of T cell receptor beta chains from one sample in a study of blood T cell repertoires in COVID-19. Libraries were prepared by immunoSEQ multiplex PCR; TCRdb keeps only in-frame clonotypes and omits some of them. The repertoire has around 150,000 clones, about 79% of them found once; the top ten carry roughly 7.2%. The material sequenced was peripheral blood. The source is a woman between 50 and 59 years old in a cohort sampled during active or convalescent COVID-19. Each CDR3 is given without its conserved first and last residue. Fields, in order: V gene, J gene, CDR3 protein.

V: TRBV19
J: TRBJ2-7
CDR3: ASRTSGTYEQY

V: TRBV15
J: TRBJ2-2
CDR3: ATSWMGTSSYTGELF

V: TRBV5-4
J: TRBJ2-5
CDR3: ASSKQGAWETQY

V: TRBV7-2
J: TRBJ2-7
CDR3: ASSISGPGYEQY

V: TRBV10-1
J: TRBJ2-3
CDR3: ASSEWQGAVKTSTDTQY

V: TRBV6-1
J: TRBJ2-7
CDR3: ASSNRDRDTYEQY

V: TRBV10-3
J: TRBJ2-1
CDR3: AIKAGGDNEQF

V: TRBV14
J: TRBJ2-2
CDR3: ASSQVRLVSAGELF

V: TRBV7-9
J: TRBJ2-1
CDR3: ASSLVSSGGALEQF

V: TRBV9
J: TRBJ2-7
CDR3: ASSVGSGGDHPYEQY

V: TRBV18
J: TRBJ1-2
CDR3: ASSQLQDGEYYGYT

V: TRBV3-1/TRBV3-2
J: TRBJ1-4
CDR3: ASSQAPLQGFPPTNEKLF

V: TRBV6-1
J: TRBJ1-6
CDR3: ASSEEQGSPLH

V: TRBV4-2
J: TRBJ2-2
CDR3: ASSQETSGGELF

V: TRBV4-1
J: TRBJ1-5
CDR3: ASSPSSGPWGGNQPQH

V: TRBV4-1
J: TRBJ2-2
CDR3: ASSQDNSGVANTGELF

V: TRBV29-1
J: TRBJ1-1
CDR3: SASTGGVGPEAF

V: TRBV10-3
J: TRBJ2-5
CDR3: AISATGQQETQY

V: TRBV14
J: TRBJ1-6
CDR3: ASSQDGGTNSPLH

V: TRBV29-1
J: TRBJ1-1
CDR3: SVLREEAF

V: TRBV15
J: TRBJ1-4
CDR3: ATSRETGGMGEKLF

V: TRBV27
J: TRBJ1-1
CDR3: ASSPQGNGGTEAF

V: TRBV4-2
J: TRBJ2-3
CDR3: ASSQVGGAPDTQY

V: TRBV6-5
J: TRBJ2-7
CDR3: ASSYNRDRGPEQY

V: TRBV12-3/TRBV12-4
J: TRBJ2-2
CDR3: ASSLANTGELF

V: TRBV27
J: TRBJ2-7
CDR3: ASSLNLGGPGQY

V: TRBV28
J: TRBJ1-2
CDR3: ASRTGEANYGYT

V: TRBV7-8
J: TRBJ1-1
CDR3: ASRATENTEAF

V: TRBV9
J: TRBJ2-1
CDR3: ASSSTAGATNEQF

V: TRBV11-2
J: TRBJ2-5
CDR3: ASSFYPAGYDQETQY

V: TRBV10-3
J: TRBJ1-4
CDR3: AIGGRPDEKLF

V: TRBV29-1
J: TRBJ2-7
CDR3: SVEFRDRGYEQY

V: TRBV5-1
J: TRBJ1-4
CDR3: ASSFSGQGGATNEKLF

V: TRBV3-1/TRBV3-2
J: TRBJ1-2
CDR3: ASSPSGSYGYT

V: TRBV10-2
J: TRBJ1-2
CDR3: ATKQGVEGYT

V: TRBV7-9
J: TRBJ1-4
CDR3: ASSPGQPATNEKLF

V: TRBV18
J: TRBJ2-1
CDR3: ASSPGTGGYNEQF

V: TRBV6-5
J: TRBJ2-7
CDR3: ASRDSYEQY

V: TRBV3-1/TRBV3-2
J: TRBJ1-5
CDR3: ASSNRGGQPQH

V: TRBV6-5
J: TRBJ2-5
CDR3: ASSYSRGAGQETQY

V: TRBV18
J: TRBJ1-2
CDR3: ASSLGTESYGYT